The 5 T cell receptor beta chains below were found in one sample sequenced in a study of OX40 agonist ivuxolimab in advanced cancers. Clones were sequenced by immunoSEQ multiplex PCR, and TCRdb holds only the in-frame ones, with some missing. The table shows approximately 87,000 clones, with under 95% occurring only once. The sequences come from CD4+ or CD8+ T cells sorted from blood, collected in a trial of the OX40 agonist ivuxolimab. These receptors all stem from an adult with an advanced solid tumor such as melanoma, head and neck, liver or kidney cancer.

The V and J genes are TRBV7-8 and TRBJ1-1; no clear D gene. Trimming removed 1 base at V and 5 bases at J, with 20 bases between. The CDR3 is made up of 17 amino acids. CDR1 is SGHVS and CDR2 is FQNEAQ in the germline V gene. This CDR3 reads CASSLVRGRTASTEAFF. As DNA, the CDR3 is TGTGCCAGCAGCTTAGTGCGAGGCAGGACTGCGTCAACTGAAGCTTTCTTT.

The chain has TRBV7-9 and TRBJ1-4, with D unresolved. The V gene's germline CDR1 is SEHNR and CDR2 FQNEAQ (reference sequence). Trimming stripped 2 bases from V and 3 bases from J, with 7 bases between. This CDR3 spans 14 amino acids. DNA of the CDR3: TGTGCCAGCAGCTTAAATGGAGCTAATGAAAAACTGTTTTTT. Protein product: CASSLNGANEKLFF.

This clone was seen a single time. The chain is built from TRBV11-3 and TRBJ2-1, with 7 bases aligning to TRBD2. Trimming cost V 6 bases and J 6 bases; bases outside gene matches: 11. The germline V gene encodes CDR1 SGHNT and CDR2 YENEEA. The length of the CDR3 is 15 residues. This CDR3 is CASSSWGGETNEQFF. The DNA of the CDR3 is TGTGCCAGCAGTTCCTGGGGGGGGGAAACCAATGAGCAGTTCTTC.

This sequence joins TRBV2 and TRBJ2-2; D may be TRBD1 (5 bases). The CDR3 covers 16 residues. CDR1 SNHLY and CDR2 FYNNEI come from the germline V gene. V was clipped by 4 bases and J by 4 bases, with 16 bases between them. In nucleotides, the CDR3 is TGTGCCAGCAGTGTTTATCAGGGAAGGTCCACCGGGGAGCTGTTTTTT. This encodes CASSVYQGRSTGELFF. The complete variable domain, with remaining parts taken from reference TRBV2 and TRBJ2-2, reads EPEVTQTPSHQVTQMGQEVILRCVPISNHLYFYWYRQILGQKVEFLVSFYNNEISEKSEIFDDQFSVERPDGSNFTLKIRSTKLEDSAMYFCASSVYQGRSTGELFFGEGSRLTVL.

Written as DNA, the CDR3 is TGCGCCAGCAGCTTTGCCAAGCTCGGGGAGCAGTTCTTC. This gives the protein CASSFAKLGEQFF. The chain uses TRBV5-1 and TRBJ2-1; D not resolved. V was clipped by 2 bases and J by 10 bases, with 13 bases between them. This CDR3 spans 13 amino acids. Germline lookup yields CDR1 SGHRS and CDR2 YFSETQ. Combining the CDR3 with reference TRBV5-1 and TRBJ2-1 gives the whole variable domain KAGVTQTPRYLIKTRGQQVTLSCSPISGHRSVSWYQQTPGQGLQFLFEYFSETQRNKGNFPGRFSGRQFSNSRSEMNVSTLELGDSALYLCASSFAKLGEQFFGPGTRLTVL.